Sample share makes the clone carrying this TCR beta chain medium-sized. What it recognizes is unknown. The data are from a study of breast tumors, draining lymph nodes, adjacent tissues. Study observations and caveats: Data only fit, rather than demonstrated, lymph node origin of most tumor T cells. Compared with basal-like, luminal-like tumors shared significantly more repertoire with nontumor tissue. The data were judged consistent with most tumor T cells coming from lymph node and expanding in tumor. Compared with lymph nodes, tumors were less diverse; compared with nontumor tissue, more.

TCRdb redid the calling of the multiplex PCR reads with MiXCR, one entry per CDR3 protein. This sample has over 20,000 distinct CDR3 sequences, with less than 35% found just once. V shed 3 bases and J shed 8 bases, with 14 bases lying between them. Germline assignment: CDR1 DFQATT and CDR2 SNEGSKA (reference sequence). CDR3 length: 13 amino acids. The sample taken for sequencing was breast tumor tissue. The chain combines TRBV20-1 with TRBJ2-1; possible D gene TRBD2, 7 bases. The TCR was taken from a female donor with breast cancer. Some clones in this sample may be carry-over from other donors' samples. In DNA form, the CDR3 reads TGCAGTGCTAGGGCGGGGGCGAAAGATGAGCAGTTCTTC. Its protein product is CSARAGAKDEQFF.